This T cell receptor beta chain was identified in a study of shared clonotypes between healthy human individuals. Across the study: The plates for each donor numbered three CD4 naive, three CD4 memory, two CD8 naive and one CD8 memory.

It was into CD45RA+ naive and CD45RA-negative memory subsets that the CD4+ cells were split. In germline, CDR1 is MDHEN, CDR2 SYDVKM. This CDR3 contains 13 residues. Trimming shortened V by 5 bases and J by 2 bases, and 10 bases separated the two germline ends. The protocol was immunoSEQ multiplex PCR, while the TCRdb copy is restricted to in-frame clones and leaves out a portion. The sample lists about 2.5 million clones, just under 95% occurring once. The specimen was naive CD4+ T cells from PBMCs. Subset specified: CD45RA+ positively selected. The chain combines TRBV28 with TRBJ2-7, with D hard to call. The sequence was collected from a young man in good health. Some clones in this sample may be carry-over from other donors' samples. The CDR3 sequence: CASSLTYTYEQYF. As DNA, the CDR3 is TGTGCCAGCAGTCTCACCTACACCTACGAGCAGTACTTC.